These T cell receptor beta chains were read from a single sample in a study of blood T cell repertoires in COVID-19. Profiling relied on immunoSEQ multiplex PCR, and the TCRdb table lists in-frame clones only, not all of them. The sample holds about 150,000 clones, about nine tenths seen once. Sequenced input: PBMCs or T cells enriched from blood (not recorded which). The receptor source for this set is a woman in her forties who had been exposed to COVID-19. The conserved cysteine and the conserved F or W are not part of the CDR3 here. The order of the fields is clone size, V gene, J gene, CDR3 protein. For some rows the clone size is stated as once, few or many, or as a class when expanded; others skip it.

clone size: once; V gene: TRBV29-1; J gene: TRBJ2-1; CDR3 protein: SALPPRGLGQGEQF
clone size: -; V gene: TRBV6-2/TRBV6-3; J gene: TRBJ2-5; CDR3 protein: ASSQRGIAGPMTQY
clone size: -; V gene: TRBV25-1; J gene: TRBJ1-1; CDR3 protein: ASSANRGTGNTEAF
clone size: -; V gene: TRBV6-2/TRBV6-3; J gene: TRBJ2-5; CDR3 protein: ASSGSSGRAGETQY
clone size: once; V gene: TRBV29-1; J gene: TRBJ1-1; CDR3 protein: SVGRQGPPMNTEAF
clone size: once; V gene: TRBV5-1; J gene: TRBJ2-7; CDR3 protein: ASSFSGAVYEQY
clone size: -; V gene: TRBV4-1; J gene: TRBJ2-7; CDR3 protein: ASSLRGPTYEQY
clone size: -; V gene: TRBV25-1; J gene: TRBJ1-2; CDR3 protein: ASSEFGDTYGYT
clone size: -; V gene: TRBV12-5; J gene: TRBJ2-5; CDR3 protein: ASGFGTNQETQY
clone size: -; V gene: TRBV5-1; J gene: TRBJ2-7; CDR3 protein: ASSTGTYEQY
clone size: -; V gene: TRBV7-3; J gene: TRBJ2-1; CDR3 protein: ASSPPSGESSYNEQF
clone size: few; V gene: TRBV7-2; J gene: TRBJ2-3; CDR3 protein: ASSDLAGNLDTQY
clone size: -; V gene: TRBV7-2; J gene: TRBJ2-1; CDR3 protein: ASSFASGPYNEQF
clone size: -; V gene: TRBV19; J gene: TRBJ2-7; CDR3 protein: ASTSGTGYYEQY
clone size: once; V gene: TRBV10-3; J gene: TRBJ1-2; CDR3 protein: AISESGQGNYGYT
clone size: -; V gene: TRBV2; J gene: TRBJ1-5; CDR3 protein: ASSGGQGNQPQH
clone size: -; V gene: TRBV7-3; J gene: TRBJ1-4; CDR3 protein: ASSPGQGGEKLF
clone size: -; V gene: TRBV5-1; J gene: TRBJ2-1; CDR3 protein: ASSLDADSYNEQF
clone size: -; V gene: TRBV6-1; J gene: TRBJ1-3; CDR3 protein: ASSSQQGFGNTIY
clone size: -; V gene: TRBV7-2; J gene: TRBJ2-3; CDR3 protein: ASSAFGRSTDTQY
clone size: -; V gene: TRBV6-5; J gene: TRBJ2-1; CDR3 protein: ASTLRGGSYNEQF
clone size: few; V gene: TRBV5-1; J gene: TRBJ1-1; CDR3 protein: ASSQLPGQGMAF
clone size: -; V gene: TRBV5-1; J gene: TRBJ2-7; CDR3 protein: ASSQAGTGNSYEQY
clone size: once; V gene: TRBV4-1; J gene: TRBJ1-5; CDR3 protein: ASSQEPGGGQPQH
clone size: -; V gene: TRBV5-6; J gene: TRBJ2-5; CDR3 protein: ASSQVAGRAETQY
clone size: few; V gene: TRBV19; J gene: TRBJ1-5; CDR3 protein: ASRPGQGSGNQPQH
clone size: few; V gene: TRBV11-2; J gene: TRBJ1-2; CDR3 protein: ASRGPGLNYGYT
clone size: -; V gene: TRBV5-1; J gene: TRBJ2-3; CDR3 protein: ASSPGGTSHTDTQY
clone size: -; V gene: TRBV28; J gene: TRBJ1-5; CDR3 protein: ASSGLVRPQH
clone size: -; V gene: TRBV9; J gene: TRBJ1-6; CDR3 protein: ASSDIRDSPLH
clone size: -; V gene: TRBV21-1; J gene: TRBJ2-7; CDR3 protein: ASSKGSGRAWEQY
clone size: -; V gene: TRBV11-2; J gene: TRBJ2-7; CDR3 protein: ASSYGRASSYEQY
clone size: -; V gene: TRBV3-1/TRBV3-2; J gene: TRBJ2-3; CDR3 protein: ASSQPGGRGGADTQY
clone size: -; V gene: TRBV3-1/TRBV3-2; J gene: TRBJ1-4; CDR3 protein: ASSLWGQGGRDEKLF